This T cell receptor beta chain is from a study of shared clonotypes between healthy human individuals. As for this clone: Its antigen is unknown.

Clones were read by immunoSEQ multiplex PCR, and TCRdb kept only the in-frame ones, dropping some. This table holds roughly 2,500,000 clones, roughly 93% found once. The CDR3 is made up of 15 amino acids. Germline trimming cut 0 bases from V and 4 bases from J; bases unmatched to any gene: 3. The germline CDR1 and CDR2 sequences are MNHEY and SVGAGI. Study-wide results and caveats: Naive CD4 clonotype sharing across a handful of donors was around 5%. Non-shared clonotypes had lower generation probabilities than clonotypes shared by all four sorted-subset donors.

The sequence was collected from a man younger than 35 in good health. Some clones in this sample may be carry-over from other donors' samples. The rearrangement links TRBV6-5 to TRBJ2-7; 10 bases map to TRBD2. The sequenced sample was naive CD4+ T cells from PBMCs. Subset of the sample: CD45RA+ positively selected. The CDR3 sequence: CASSYSASGGYEQYF. Written as DNA, the CDR3 is TGTGCCAGCAGTTACTCGGCTAGCGGGGGATACGAGCAGTACTTC.